The subject of this entry is one T cell receptor beta chain. The data stem from a study of blood T cell repertoires in COVID-19. Repertoires were generated with immunoSEQ multiplex PCR, while TCRdb's copy carries only in-frame clones and drops some. The data hold some 68,000 clones, with more than 85% observed a single time. Germline V gene sequence: CDR1 KGHSH, CDR2 LQKENI. V was clipped by 0 bases and J by 4 bases, with 7 bases between them. The CDR3 consists of 13 residues. The sequence was obtained from a middle-aged man with COVID-19, enrolled during active disease. The genes are TRBV18 and TRBJ2-7, with D possibly TRBD2 on 6 matching bases. The specimen sequenced was peripheral blood. CDR3 region: CASSPPGLYEQYF. The CDR3 region has the DNA TGTGCCAGCTCACCACCGGGACTTTACGAGCAGTACTTC.